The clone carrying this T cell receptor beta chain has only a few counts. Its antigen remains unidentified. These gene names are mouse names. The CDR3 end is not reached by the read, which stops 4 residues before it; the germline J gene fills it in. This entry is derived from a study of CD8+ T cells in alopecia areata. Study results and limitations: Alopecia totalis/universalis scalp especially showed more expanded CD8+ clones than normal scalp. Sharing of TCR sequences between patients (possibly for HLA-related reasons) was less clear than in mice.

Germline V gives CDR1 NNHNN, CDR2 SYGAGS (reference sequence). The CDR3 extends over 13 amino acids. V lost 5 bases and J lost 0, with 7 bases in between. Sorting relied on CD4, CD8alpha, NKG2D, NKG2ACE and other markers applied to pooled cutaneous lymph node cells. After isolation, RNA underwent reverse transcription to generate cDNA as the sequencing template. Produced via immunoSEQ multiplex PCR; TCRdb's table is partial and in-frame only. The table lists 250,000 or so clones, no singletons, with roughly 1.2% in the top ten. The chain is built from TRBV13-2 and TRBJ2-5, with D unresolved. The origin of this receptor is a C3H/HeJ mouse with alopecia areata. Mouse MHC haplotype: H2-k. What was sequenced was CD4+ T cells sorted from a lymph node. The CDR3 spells CASGTFNQDTQYF. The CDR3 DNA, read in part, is TGTGCCAGCGGGACTTTTAACCAAGAC.